Listed below are T cell receptor beta chains from one sample, sequenced in a study of a mutant IDH1 vaccine in newly diagnosed glioma. Assay: immunoSEQ multiplex PCR; the TCRdb copy retains only in-frame clones and omits some. The table includes approximately 70,000 clones, nearly 85% detected once. Their recognized antigens are unknown. The sample consisted of PBMCs, taken from a glioma patient whose treatment included an IDH1 peptide vaccine. These receptors were collected from a man between 18 and 29 years old with glioma. CDR3s include the opening cysteine and the closing phenylalanine or tryptophan. A D gene is named only where the DNA matches it firmly. A row's size may be missing; if present it is once, few, many or a size class.

NA	TRBV7-3	NA	TRBJ2-7	CASSLNAAYEQYF	TGTGCCAGCAGCTTAAACGCCGCCTACGAGCAGTACTTC
TRBD1	TRBV5-5	NA	TRBJ2-3	CASSLSRGRGDTQYF	TGTGCCAGCAGCTTGAGTAGGGGGCGCGGAGATACGCAGTATTTT
NA	TRBV6-6	NA	TRBJ2-3	CASSYSAGAGDTQYF	TGTGCCAGCAGTTACTCCGCGGGGGCCGGGGATACGCAGTATTTT
NA	TRBV30	NA	TRBJ2-1	CAWSARGEQFF	TGTGCCTGGAGTGCGCGGGGTGAGCAGTTCTTC
NA	TRBV6-5	NA	TRBJ1-3	CASSSVLTGNTIYF	TGTGCCAGCAGTTCCGTATTAACCGGAAACACCATATATTTT
NA	TRBV30	few	TRBJ1-1	CAWSKRGGTEAFF	TGTGCCTGGAGTAAAAGGGGAGGGACTGAAGCTTTCTTT
NA	TRBV5-1	NA	TRBJ2-1	CASSLRPAPYNEQFF	TGCGCCAGCAGCTTGAGGCCGGCCCCCTACAATGAGCAGTTCTTC
NA	TRBV7-2	NA	TRBJ2-5	CASSPGRLETQYF	TGTGCCAGCAGCCCCGGACGGTTGGAGACCCAGTACTTC
NA	TRBV7-9	NA	TRBJ2-1	CASSLGGGPYNEQFF	TGTGCCAGCAGCTTAGGAGGGGGTCCCTACAATGAGCAGTTCTTC
TRBD1	TRBV7-2	few	TRBJ2-3	CASSPTGGIPDTQYF	TGTGCCAGCAGCCCGACAGGGGGGATCCCAGATACGCAGTATTTT
NA	TRBV9	NA	TRBJ2-1	CASSGRGDLREQFF	TGTGCCAGCAGCGGGAGGGGCGATCTAAGGGAGCAGTTCTTC
NA	TRBV25-1	NA	TRBJ2-7	CASRRGDGEQYF	TGTGCCAGCAGGAGAGGGGACGGCGAGCAGTACTTC
NA	TRBV19	once	TRBJ2-5	CASSITGSKETQYF	TGTGCCAGTAGTATTACAGGCAGCAAAGAGACCCAGTACTTC
NA	TRBV2	NA	TRBJ1-3	CASSESLSGPGNTIYF	TGTGCCAGCAGTGAATCCCTAAGCGGGCCTGGAAACACCATATATTTT
NA	TRBV11-1	NA	TRBJ1-5	CASSRSRLQPQHF	TGTGCCAGCAGCCGCAGTCGTTTACAGCCCCAGCATTTT
TRBD2	TRBV27	NA	TRBJ2-5	CASGGTGRGETQYF	TGTGCCAGCGGAGGGACCGGGAGGGGAGAGACCCAGTACTTC
NA	TRBV25-1	few	TRBJ1-1	CASSGQDPTEAFF	TGTGCCAGCAGTGGACAGGACCCCACTGAAGCTTTCTTT
NA	TRBV5-1	NA	TRBJ1-3	CASSATGSSAGNTIYF	TGCGCCAGCAGCGCCACAGGGTCCTCTGCTGGAAACACCATATATTTT
NA	TRBV7-9	NA	TRBJ1-1	CASSHRGGLGTEAFF	TGTGCCAGCAGCCATCGAGGGGGTTTAGGCACTGAAGCTTTCTTT
NA	TRBV27	NA	TRBJ2-7	CASSYTSTPSYEQYF	TGTGCCAGCAGCTACACCTCGACACCCTCCTACGAGCAGTACTTC
NA	TRBV6-6	NA	TRBJ2-1	CASSYGGYNEQFF	TGTGCCAGCAGTTACGGGGGCTACAATGAGCAGTTCTTC
NA	TRBV9	NA	TRBJ1-5	CASSVGADYVCSNQPQHF	TGTGCCAGCAGTGTAGGGGCAGACTACGTGTGTAGCAATCAGCCCCAGCATTTT
TRBD1	TRBV7-9	medium-sized	TRBJ1-1	CASSLRQGKNTEAFF	TGTGCCAGCAGCCTAAGACAGGGGAAGAACACTGAAGCTTTCTTT
NA	TRBV19	NA	TRBJ2-7	CASSRSWGIGEQYF	TGTGCCAGTAGTCGCTCGTGGGGTATCGGCGAGCAGTACTTC
NA	TRBV5-1	NA	TRBJ2-4	CASSPSPQGIAKNIQYF	TGCGCCAGCAGCCCATCCCCCCAGGGGATAGCCAAAAACATTCAGTACTTC
NA	TRBV7-9	NA	TRBJ2-7	CASSLAGRTYEQYF	TGTGCCAGCAGCTTAGCCGGGAGAACCTACGAGCAGTACTTC
NA	TRBV19	NA	TRBJ1-6	CASSITGVQGSPLHF	TGTGCCAGTAGTATTACAGGAGTCCAGGGTTCACCCCTCCACTTT
NA	TRBV28	NA	TRBJ1-1	CASSLEREMNTEAFF	TGTGCCAGCAGTTTAGAAAGGGAGATGAACACTGAAGCTTTCTTT
NA	TRBV7-3	once	TRBJ2-6	CASSPPSAGANVLTF	TGTGCCAGCAGCCCTCCCTCGGCTGGGGCCAACGTCCTGACTTTC
NA	TRBV7-3	NA	TRBJ2-3	CASSLRRGARDTQYF	TGTGCCAGCAGCTTAAGACGGGGGGCGCGAGATACGCAGTATTTT
NA	TRBV5-1	NA	TRBJ1-4	CASSSGRTNEKLFF	TGCGCCAGCAGCTCGGGTCGGACTAATGAAAAACTGTTTTTT
NA	TRBV10-2	few	TRBJ1-5	CASRPSGGNQPQHF	TGCGCCAGCAGACCGTCGGGAGGCAATCAGCCCCAGCATTTT
NA	TRBV7-6	NA	TRBJ1-1	CASSLRPRDLLAFF	TGTGCCAGCAGCTTACGCCCCAGGGATTTATTGGCTTTCTTT
TRBD1	TRBV18	NA	TRBJ2-7	CASSGDRGYEQYF	TGTGCCAGCTCAGGGGACAGGGGTTACGAGCAGTACTTC
TRBD1	TRBV29-1	NA	TRBJ2-7	CSAGQGSYEQYF	TGCAGCGCGGGACAGGGGTCCTACGAGCAGTACTTC
NA	TRBV6-6	few	TRBJ1-1	CASSDPEAFF	TGTGCCAGCAGTGATCCTGAAGCTTTCTTT
NA	TRBV18	NA	TRBJ1-1	CASSPQADLEAFF	TGTGCCAGCTCACCACAGGCAGATCTTGAAGCTTTCTTT
NA	TRBV7-8	NA	TRBJ1-5	CASSSHRLYSNQPQHF	TGTGCCAGCAGCTCCCACAGGTTATATAGCAATCAGCCCCAGCATTTT
NA	TRBV4-2	once	TRBJ2-7	CASSQEGGTPSYEQYF	TGTGCCAGCAGCCAAGAAGGGGGGACACCGTCCTACGAGCAGTACTTC
NA	TRBV5-1	NA	TRBJ2-1	CASSSTGAPYNEQFF	TGCGCCAGCAGCTCCACGGGGGCCCCCTACAATGAGCAGTTCTTC
NA	TRBV30	NA	TRBJ2-7	CAWSPPLTAKEQYF	TGTGCCTGGAGTCCTCCATTGACAGCGAAGGAGCAGTACTTC
NA	TRBV5-6	once	TRBJ2-1	CASSLLGGSVAYNEQFF	TGTGCCAGCAGCCTCCTCGGGGGTAGCGTGGCCTACAATGAGCAGTTCTTC
NA	TRBV11-2	NA	TRBJ2-1	CASSAQGYEQFF	TGTGCCAGCAGCGCACAGGGATATGAGCAGTTCTTC
TRBD1	TRBV6-5	NA	TRBJ2-1	CASSLSGQGVYNEQFF	TGTGCCAGCAGTTTGTCGGGACAGGGGGTTTACAATGAGCAGTTCTTC
TRBD2	TRBV11-2	NA	TRBJ2-7	CASSSSGRTSFYEQYF	TGTGCCAGCAGCTCCAGCGGGAGGACATCATTCTACGAGCAGTACTTC
TRBD1	TRBV5-1	NA	TRBJ2-5	CASSFFRGQETQYF	TGCGCCAGCAGCTTCTTCAGGGGGCAAGAGACCCAGTACTTC
NA	TRBV4-1	NA	TRBJ1-3	CASSQDKGGSGNTIYF	TGCGCCAGCAGCCAAGATAAGGGGGGATCAGGAAACACCATATATTTT
TRBD1	TRBV25-1	NA	TRBJ1-6	CASSPTTGWSDSPLHF	TGTGCCAGCAGTCCAACGACAGGGTGGTCCGATTCACCCCTCCACTTT
TRBD1	TRBV5-4	NA	TRBJ2-3	CASSGQGGTDTQYF	TGTGCCAGCAGCGGACAGGGGGGGACAGATACGCAGTATTTT
NA	TRBV4-1	NA	TRBJ2-7	CASSQDPSGTSSYEQYF	TGCGCCAGCAGCCAAGATCCAAGTGGGACATCATCCTACGAGCAGTACTTC
TRBD2	TRBV14	NA	TRBJ2-5	CASSQPTGLAGFQETQYF	TGTGCCAGCAGCCAACCTACTGGACTAGCGGGATTCCAAGAGACCCAGTACTTC
NA	TRBV4-2	NA	TRBJ2-3	CASSLSTDTQYF	TGTGCCAGCAGCCTGAGCACAGATACGCAGTATTTT
TRBD1	TRBV2	NA	TRBJ2-1	CASSGSKLGDRHNEQFF	TGTGCCAGCAGTGGATCCAAATTGGGGGACAGGCACAATGAGCAGTTCTTC